This paragraph reports one T cell receptor (beta chain). The data originate from a study of blood T cell repertoires in COVID-19. Germline values: CDR1 SGHRS, CDR2 YFSETQ. Deletions cut 5 bases from V and 0 bases from J, with 13 bases between. The CDR3 runs 15 residues. Assignment of participants to cohorts was predicated upon participant-reported clinical history. Source study methods: It was from reference gene primer amplification that nucleated cell counts were estimated. Profiled with immunoSEQ multiplex PCR; TCRdb holds only in-frame clones, not every one. Clone size and V and J calls were adopted from that table, with D and trimming inferred from the DNA. Among some 350,000 clones listed, approximately 90% were seen once.

Sequences were obtained from PBMCs or T cells enriched from blood (not recorded which). The sequence came from a man aged 18 to 30 who had recovered from COVID-19. The rearrangement uses TRBV5-1 and TRBJ2-3, with a weak D call TRBD2 (6 bases). CDR3 DNA: TGCGCCAGCAGAGAGGGCGGGACTAGCACAGATACGCAGTATTTT. This codes for CASREGGTSTDTQYF.